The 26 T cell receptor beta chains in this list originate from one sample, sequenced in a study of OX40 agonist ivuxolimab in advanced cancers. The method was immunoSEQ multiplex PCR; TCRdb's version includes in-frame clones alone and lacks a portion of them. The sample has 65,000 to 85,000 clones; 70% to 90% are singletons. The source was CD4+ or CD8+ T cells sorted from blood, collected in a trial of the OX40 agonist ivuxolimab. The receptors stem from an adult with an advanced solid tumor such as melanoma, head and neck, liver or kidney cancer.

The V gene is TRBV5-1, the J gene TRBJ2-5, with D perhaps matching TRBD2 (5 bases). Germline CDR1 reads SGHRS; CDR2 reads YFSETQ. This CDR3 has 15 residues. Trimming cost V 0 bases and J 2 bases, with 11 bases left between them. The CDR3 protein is CASSLAGRRQETQYF. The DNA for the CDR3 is TGCGCCAGCAGCTTGGCTGGCAGGAGGCAAGAGACCCAGTACTTC.

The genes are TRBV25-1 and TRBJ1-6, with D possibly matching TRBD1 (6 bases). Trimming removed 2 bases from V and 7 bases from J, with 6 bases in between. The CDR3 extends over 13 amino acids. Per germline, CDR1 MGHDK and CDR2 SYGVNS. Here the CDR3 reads CASSEDRNSPLHF. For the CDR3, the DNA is TGTGCCAGCAGTGAAGACAGGAATTCACCCCTCCACTTT.

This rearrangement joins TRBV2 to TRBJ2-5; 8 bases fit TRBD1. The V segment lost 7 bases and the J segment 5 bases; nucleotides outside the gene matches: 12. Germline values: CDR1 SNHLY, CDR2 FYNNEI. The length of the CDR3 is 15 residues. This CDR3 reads CASTADRANTETQYF. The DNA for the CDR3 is TGTGCCAGCACCGCGGACAGGGCCAACACGGAGACCCAGTACTTC.

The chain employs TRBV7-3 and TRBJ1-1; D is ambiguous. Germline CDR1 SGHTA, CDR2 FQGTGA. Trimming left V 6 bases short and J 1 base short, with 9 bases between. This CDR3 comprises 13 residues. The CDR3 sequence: CASSDGRNTEAFF. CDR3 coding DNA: TGTGCCAGCAGTGACGGACGGAACACTGAAGCTTTCTTT.

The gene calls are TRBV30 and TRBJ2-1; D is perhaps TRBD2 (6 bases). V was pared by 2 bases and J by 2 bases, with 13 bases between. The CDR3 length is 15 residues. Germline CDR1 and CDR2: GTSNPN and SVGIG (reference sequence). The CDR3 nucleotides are TGTGCCTGGAGTAAGACCGGGAGCACCTACAATGAGCAGTTCTTC. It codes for CAWSKTGSTYNEQFF.

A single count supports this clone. This CDR3 is CASSRAGVYNEQFF. The CDR3 DNA reads as TGTGCCAGCAGCCGAGCGGGAGTTTACAATGAGCAGTTCTTC. The chain combines TRBV11-3 with TRBJ2-1; the match to TRBD2 covers 8 bases. The V gene's germline CDR1 is SGHNT and CDR2 YENEEA. The CDR3 is 14 residues long. The junction had 4 bases not matched to a gene; V was cut back by 5 bases and J by 4 bases.

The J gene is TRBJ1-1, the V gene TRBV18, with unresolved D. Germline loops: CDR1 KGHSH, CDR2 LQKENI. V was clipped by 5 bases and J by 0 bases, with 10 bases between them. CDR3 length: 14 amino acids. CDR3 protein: CASSSGPMNTEAFF. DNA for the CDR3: TGTGCCAGCTCATCCGGACCGATGAACACTGAAGCTTTCTTT.

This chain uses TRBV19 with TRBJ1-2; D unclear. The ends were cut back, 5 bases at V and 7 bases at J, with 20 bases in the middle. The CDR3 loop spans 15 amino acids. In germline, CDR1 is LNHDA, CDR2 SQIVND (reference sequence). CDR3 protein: CASSRHGEARVGYTF. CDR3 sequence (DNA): TGTGCCAGTAGTCGTCATGGTGAGGCACGCGTTGGCTACACCTTC. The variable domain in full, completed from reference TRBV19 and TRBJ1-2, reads DGGITQSPKYLFRKEGQNVTLSCEQNLNHDAMYWYRQDPGQGLRLIYYSQIVNDFQKGDIAEGYSVSREKKESFPLTVTSAQKNPTAFYLCASSRHGEARVGYTFGSGTRLTVV.

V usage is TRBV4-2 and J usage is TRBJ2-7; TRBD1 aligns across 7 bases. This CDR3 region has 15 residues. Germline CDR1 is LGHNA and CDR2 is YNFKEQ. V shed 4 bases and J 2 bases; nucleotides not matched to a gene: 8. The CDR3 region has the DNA TGTGCCAGCAGCCCGCCGGGACAGAAGACCTACGAGCAGTACTTC. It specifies CASSPPGQKTYEQYF.

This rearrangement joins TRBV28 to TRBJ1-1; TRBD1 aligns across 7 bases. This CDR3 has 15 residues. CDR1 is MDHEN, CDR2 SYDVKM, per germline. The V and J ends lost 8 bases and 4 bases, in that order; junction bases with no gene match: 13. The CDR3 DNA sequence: TGTGCCAGCCCGCCCAGCGACAGGGTCTCCACTGAAGCTTTCTTT. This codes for CASPPSDRVSTEAFF.

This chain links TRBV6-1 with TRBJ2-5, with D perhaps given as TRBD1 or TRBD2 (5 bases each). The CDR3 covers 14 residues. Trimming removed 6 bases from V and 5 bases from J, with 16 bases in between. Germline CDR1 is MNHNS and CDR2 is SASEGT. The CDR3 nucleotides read TGTGCCAGCAGCCGGACACGGGGCTATGAGACCCAGTACTTC. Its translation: CASSRTRGYETQYF.

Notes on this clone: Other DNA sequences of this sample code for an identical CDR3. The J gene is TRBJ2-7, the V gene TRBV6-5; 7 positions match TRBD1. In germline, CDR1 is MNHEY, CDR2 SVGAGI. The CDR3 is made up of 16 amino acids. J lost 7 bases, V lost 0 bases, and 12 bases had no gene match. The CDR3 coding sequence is TGTGCCAGCAGTTACTCGGCCCCCCGACAGGGCCATGAGCAGTACTTC. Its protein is CASSYSAPRQGHEQYF.

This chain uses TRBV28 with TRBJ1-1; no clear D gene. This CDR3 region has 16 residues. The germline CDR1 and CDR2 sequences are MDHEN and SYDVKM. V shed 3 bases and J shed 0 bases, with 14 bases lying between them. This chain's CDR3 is CASSFTAGGLNTEAFF. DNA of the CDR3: TGTGCCAGCAGTTTTACGGCCGGCGGGCTGAACACTGAAGCTTTCTTT. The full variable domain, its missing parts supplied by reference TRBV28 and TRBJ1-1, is DVKVTQSSRYLVKRTGEKVFLECVQDMDHENMFWYRQDPGLGLRLIYFSYDVKMKEKGDIPEGYSVSREKKERFSLILESASTNQTSMYLCASSFTAGGLNTEAFFGQGTRLTVV.

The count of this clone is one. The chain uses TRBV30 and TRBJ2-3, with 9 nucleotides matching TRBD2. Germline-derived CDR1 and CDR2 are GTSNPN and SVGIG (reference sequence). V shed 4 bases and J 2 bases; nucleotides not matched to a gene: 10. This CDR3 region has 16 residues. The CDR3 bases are TGTGCCTGGACCCTGGGCGGGAGGGTGACCACAGATACGCAGTATTTT. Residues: CAWTLGGRVTTDTQYF.

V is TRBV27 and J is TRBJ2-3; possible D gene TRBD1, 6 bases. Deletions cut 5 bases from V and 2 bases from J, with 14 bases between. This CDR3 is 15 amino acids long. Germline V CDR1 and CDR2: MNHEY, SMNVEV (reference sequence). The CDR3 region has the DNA TGTGCCAGCAGTGGTTGGGGACACCCCACAGATACGCAGTATTTT. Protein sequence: CASSGWGHPTDTQYF.

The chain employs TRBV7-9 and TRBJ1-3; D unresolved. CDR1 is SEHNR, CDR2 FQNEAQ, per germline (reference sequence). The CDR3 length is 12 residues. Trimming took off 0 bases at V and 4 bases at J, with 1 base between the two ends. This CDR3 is CASSLAGNTIYF. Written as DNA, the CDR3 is TGTGCCAGCAGCTTAGCAGGAAACACCATATATTTT.

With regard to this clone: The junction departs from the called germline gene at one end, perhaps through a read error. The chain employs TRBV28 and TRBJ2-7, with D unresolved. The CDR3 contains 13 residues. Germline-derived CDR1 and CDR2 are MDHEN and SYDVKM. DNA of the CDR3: TGTGCCAGCAGTTTAGGGCGGCTCTACGAGCAGTGGTGG. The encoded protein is CASSLGRLYEQWW. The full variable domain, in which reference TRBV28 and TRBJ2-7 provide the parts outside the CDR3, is DVKVTQSSRYLVKRTGEKVFLECVQDMDHENMFWYRQDPGLGLRLIYFSYDVKMKEKGDIPEGYSVSREKKERFSLILESASTNQTSMYLCASSLGRLYEQWWGPGTRLTVT.

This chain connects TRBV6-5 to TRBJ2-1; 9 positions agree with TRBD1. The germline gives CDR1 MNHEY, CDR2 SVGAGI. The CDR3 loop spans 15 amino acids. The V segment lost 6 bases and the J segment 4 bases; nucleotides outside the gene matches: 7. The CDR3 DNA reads TGTGCCAGCAGCCCTCCGGGACAGGGTTACAATGAGCAGTTCTTC. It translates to CASSPPGQGYNEQFF.

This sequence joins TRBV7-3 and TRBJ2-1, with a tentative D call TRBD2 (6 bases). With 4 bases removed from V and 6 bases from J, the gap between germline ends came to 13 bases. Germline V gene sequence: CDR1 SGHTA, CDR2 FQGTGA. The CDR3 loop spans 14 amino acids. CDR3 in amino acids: CASSSSGLPNEQFF. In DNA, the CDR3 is TGTGCCAGCAGCTCCTCGGGACTCCCCAATGAGCAGTTCTTC.

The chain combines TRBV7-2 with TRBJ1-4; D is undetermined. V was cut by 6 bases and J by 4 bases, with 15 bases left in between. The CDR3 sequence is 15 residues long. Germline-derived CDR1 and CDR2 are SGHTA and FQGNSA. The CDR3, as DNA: TGTGCCAGCAGTCCCTCCCCGGGAGATAATGAAAAACTGTTTTTT. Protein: CASSPSPGDNEKLFF. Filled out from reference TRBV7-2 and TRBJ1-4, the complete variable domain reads GAGVSQSPSNKVTEKGKDVELRCDPISGHTALYWYRQSLGQGLEFLIYFQGNSAPDKSGLPSDRFSAERTGGSVSTLTIQRTQQEDSAVYLCASSPSPGDNEKLFFGSGTQLSVL.

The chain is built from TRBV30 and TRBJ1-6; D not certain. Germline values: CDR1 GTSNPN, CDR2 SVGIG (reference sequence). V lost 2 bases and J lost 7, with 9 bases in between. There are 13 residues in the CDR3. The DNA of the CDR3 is TGTGCCTGGAGTTGGCGGGAGAATTCACCCCTCCACTTT. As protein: CAWSWRENSPLHF. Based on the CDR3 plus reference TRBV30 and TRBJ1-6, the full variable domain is SQTIHQWPATLVQPVGSPLSLECTVEGTSNPNLYWYRQAAGRGLQLLFYSVGIGQISSEVPQNLSASRPQDRQFILSSKKLLLSDSGFYLCAWSWRENSPLHFGNGTRLTVT.

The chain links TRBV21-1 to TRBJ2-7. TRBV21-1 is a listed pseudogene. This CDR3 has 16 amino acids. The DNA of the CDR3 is TGTGCCAGCAGCAAAGTAAGGCAGGGACCTTCCTACGAGCAGTACTTC. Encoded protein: CASSKVRQGPSYEQYF.

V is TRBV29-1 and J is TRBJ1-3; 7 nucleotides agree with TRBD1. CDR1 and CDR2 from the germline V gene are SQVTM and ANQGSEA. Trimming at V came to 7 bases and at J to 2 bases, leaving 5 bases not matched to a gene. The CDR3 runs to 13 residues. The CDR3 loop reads CSAHRGTGNTIYF. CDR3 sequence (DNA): TGCAGCGCCCACAGGGGTACTGGAAACACCATATATTTT.

In nucleotides, the CDR3 is TGTGCCAGCAGTAGACAGGGGGGGACTGAAGCTTTCTTT. Protein: CASSRQGGTEAFF. This rearrangement joins TRBV2 to TRBJ1-1; 9 bases map to TRBD1. V trimming: 5 bases; J trimming: 5 bases; junction bases outside the gene matches: 3. The CDR3 contains 13 residues. Germline V gene data show CDR1 as SNHLY and CDR2 as FYNNEI.

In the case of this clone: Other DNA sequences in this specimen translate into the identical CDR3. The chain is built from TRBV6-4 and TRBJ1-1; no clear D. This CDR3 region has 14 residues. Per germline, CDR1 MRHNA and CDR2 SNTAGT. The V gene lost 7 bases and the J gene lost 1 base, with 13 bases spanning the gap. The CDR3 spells CASTPSPGNTEAFF. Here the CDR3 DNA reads TGTGCCAGCACCCCCAGTCCAGGGAACACTGAAGCTTTCTTT.

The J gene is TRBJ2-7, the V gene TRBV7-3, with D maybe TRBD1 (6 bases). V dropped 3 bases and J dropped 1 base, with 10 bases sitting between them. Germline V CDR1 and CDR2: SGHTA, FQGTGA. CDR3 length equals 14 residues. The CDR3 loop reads CASSLGTTSYEQYF. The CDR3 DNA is TGTGCCAGCAGCTTGGGGACAACTTCCTACGAGCAGTACTTC.